The T cell receptor beta chain described here comes from a study of long-term antiretroviral therapy in people with HIV. Sequencing relied on immunoSEQ assay v3.0, run at survey level. Produced via immunoSEQ multiplex PCR; TCRdb's table is partial and in-frame only. The table lists some 17,000 clones, approximately 73% of them singletons. Germline V gene data show CDR1 as SEHNR and CDR2 as FQNEAQ (reference sequence). This CDR3 comprises 16 residues. Trimming removed 3 bases from V and 5 bases from J; junction bases left unmatched: 11. Concerning this clone: Antigen: not known.

Study-wide results and limits: Therapy changes, viral resistance and ART adherence were not documented in the available data. When set beside controls, HIV repertoires had CDR3 length ranges that were narrower.

A minimum of one pre-ART and two post-ART PBMC samples existed for each donor. Sequenced material: unsorted PBMCs, taken just under 2.6 years before starting antiretroviral therapy. The origin of this receptor is a woman between 50 and 59 years old with HIV. V gene TRBV7-9 combines with J gene TRBJ2-5; 8 nucleotides align to TRBD1. CDR3 loop: CASSFRSGGGGETQYF. CDR3 coding DNA: TGTGCCAGCAGCTTTCGATCAGGGGGCGGTGGGGAGACCCAGTACTTC.